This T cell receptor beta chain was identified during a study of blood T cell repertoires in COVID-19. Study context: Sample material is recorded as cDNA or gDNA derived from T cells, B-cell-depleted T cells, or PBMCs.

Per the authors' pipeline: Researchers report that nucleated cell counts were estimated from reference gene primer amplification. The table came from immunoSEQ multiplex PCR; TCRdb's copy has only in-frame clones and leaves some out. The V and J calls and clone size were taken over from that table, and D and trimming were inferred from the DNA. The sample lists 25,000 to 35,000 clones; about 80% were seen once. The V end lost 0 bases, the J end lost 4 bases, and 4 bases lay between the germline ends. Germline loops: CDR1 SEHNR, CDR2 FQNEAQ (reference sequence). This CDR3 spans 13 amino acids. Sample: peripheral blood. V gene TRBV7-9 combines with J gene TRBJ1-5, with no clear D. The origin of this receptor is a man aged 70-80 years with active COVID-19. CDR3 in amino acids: CASSLAVNQPQHF. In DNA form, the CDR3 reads TGTGCCAGCAGCTTAGCCGTAAATCAGCCCCAGCATTTT.